The 18 T cell receptor beta chains reported below all come from one sample, sequenced in a study of blood T cell repertoires in COVID-19. The method was immunoSEQ multiplex PCR; TCRdb's version includes in-frame clones alone and lacks a portion of them. The repertoire holds about 62,000 clones, with more than 55% as singletons. Sequenced input: PBMCs or T cells enriched from blood (not recorded which). The receptors shown here come from a woman in her sixties who had been exposed to COVID-19.

This clone was picked up one time. V usage is TRBV29-1 and J usage is TRBJ1-1, with 8 bases lining up with TRBD1. The CDR3 is 15 amino acids. Germline loops: CDR1 SQVTM, CDR2 ANQGSEA. The ends lost 0 bases at V and 5 bases at J; junction bases unmatched: 8. Here the CDR3 reads CSVEEGQVFKTEAFF. In DNA, the CDR3 is TGCAGCGTTGAAGAGGGACAGGTGTTTAAGACTGAAGCTTTCTTT.

This clone has only a few counts. The chain carries TRBV15 and TRBJ2-2, with 7 bases matching TRBD2. The trim removed 3 bases at V and 9 bases at J, leaving 13 bases unmatched. Germline CDR1 LNHNV, CDR2 YYDKDF (reference sequence). The CDR3 extends over 16 amino acids. CDR3 region: CATSRARLAPDRELFF. The DNA of the CDR3 is TGTGCCACCAGCAGGGCCAGACTAGCCCCTGACAGGGAGCTGTTTTTT.

The J gene is TRBJ1-1, the V gene TRBV6-2 or TRBV6-3; D is unclear. Germline loops: CDR1 MNHEY, CDR2 SVGEGT. V lost 5 bases, J lost 3 bases, and 7 bases lay in between. This CDR3 spans 12 amino acids. The DNA for the CDR3 is TGTGCCAGCAGTCAGGAATACACTGAAGCTTTCTTT. Amino acid sequence: CASSQEYTEAFF.

The V call is TRBV24-1, the J call TRBJ2-5; TRBD1 matches 8 bases. The junction had 10 bases not matched to a gene; V was cut back by 4 bases and J by 1 base. Germline-derived CDR1 and CDR2 are KGHDR and SFDVKD. The length of the CDR3 is 17 residues. CDR3: CATSDTQDRGRQETQYF. CDR3 DNA sequence: TGTGCCACCAGTGACACCCAAGACAGGGGTCGCCAAGAGACCCAGTACTTC.

The chain joins TRBV11-2 to TRBJ2-3; 7 nucleotides align to TRBD2. Per germline, CDR1 SGHAT and CDR2 FQNNGV. This CDR3 comprises 14 residues. J gave up 6 bases and V 3 bases, and 6 bases lay outside the gene matches. CDR3 sequence: CASSFTGGSDTQYF. For the CDR3, the DNA is TGTGCCAGCAGCTTTACGGGAGGTTCGGATACGCAGTATTTT.

The J gene is TRBJ2-7, the V gene TRBV7-6; TRBD2 matches at 9 bases. The V and J ends lost 5 bases and 0 bases, in that order; junction bases with no gene match: 11. Germline-derived CDR1 and CDR2 are SGHVS and FNYEAQ. The CDR3 sequence is 17 residues long. The CDR3 nucleotides read TGTGCCAGCAGCCTCGCCGGCGGGAGGGCCCCCTCCTACGAGCAGTACTTC. Protein: CASSLAGGRAPSYEQYF.

This clone was seen only a few times. This chain uses TRBV29-1 with TRBJ2-1; weak D call: TRBD2 (5 bases). The CDR3 consists of 14 residues. Per the germline V gene, CDR1 is SQVTM and CDR2 is ANQGSEA. Trimming took 7 bases from V and 5 from J, leaving 18 bases between them. CDR3 DNA: TGCAGCGCTCCCGGACTGATGGGAAACAATGAGCAGTTCTTC. Protein product: CSAPGLMGNNEQFF.

V is TRBV3-1 (or the pseudogene TRBV3-2) and J is TRBJ2-7; 9 nucleotides line up with TRBD2. This CDR3 spans 16 amino acids. Germline assignment: CDR1 LGHDT and CDR2 YNNKEL (reference sequence). With V trimmed by 0 bases and J by 1 base, 4 bases remained unmatched. For the CDR3, the DNA is TGTGCCAGCAGCCAAGATGTGACTAGCGGTTCCTACGAGCAGTACTTC. Its translation: CASSQDVTSGSYEQYF.

The rearrangement joins TRBV30 to TRBJ1-2, with 8 nucleotides matching TRBD1. The CDR3 length is 14 residues. The trim removed 0 bases at V and 8 bases at J, leaving 8 bases unmatched. Per germline, CDR1 GTSNPN and CDR2 SVGIG (reference sequence). The CDR3 is CAWSVAGGATGYTF. CDR3 nucleotides: TGTGCCTGGAGTGTTGCAGGGGGCGCAACGGGCTACACCTTC.

CDR3 nucleotides: TGTGCCACCAGGGACAGGGCCCTCAATGAGCAGTTCTTC. Encoded protein: CATRDRALNEQFF. This chain joins TRBV24-1 and TRBJ2-1; 8 nucleotides align to TRBD1. Germline V gene lookup returns CDR1 KGHDR and CDR2 SFDVKD. Trimming cost V 7 bases and J 6 bases; bases outside gene matches: 4. The CDR3 consists of 13 residues.

This clone was observed a single time. The chain recombines TRBV4-3 with TRBJ2-7, with D tentatively TRBD1 (7 bases). V lost 4 bases and J 4 bases, leaving 11 bases between the germline ends. The germline CDR1 and CDR2 sequences are LGHNA and YSLEER. The CDR3 spans 13 residues. Here the CDR3 reads CASSRGTAYEQYF. CDR3 nucleotides: TGCGCCAGCAGCCGCGGGACAGCGTACGAGCAGTACTTC.

This chain joins TRBV2 and TRBJ2-1; 16 nucleotides align to TRBD2. CDR1 SNHLY and CDR2 FYNNEI come from the germline V gene. CDR3 length: 18 residues. Unmatched junction bases numbered 8, after V lost 5 bases and J lost 4 bases. This CDR3 reads CASSLTGTSGREYNEQFF. Here the CDR3 DNA reads TGTGCCAGCAGTCTAACCGGGACTAGCGGGAGGGAATACAATGAGCAGTTCTTC.

This clone showed up just once. This sequence joins TRBV27 and TRBJ2-5, with TRBD1 identical over 10 bases. The J segment lost 4 bases and the V segment lost 5 bases, leaving 10 bases of the junction unmatched. There are 16 residues in the CDR3. CDR1 is MNHEY, CDR2 SMNVEV, per germline (reference sequence). CDR3 loop: CASSQGQGNNGETQYF. The CDR3 DNA follows: TGTGCCAGCAGTCAGGGACAGGGGAATAACGGAGAGACCCAGTACTTC.

The chain carries TRBV19 and TRBJ1-3; D call uncertain. Between the trimmed V and J ends, which lost 7 bases and 4 bases, there was a span of 14 bases. CDR1 is LNHDA and CDR2 is SQIVND in the germline V gene (reference sequence). CDR3 length: 14 amino acids. The CDR3 loop is CASTSSESGNTIYF. For the CDR3, the DNA is TGTGCCAGTACCTCATCAGAATCAGGAAACACCATATATTTT.

The chain joins TRBV9 to TRBJ1-3; 7 nucleotides align to TRBD1. The CDR3 sequence is 12 residues long. V shed 3 bases, J shed 9 bases, and the junction held 3 bases outside the gene matches. CDR1 and CDR2 (germline): SGDLS, YYNGEE. CDR3 in DNA: TGTGCCAGCAGCGAGGGGGCCGGCACCATATATTTT. Its translation: CASSEGAGTIYF. Combining the CDR3 with reference TRBV9 and TRBJ1-3 gives the whole variable domain DSGVTQTPKHLITATGQRVTLRCSPRSGDLSVYWYQQSLDQGLQFLIQYYNGEERAKGNILERFSAQQFPDLHSELNLSSLELGDSALYFCASSEGAGTIYFGEGSWLTVV.

J is TRBJ2-7 and V is TRBV28; the D is unclear. Trimming took 4 bases from V and 0 from J, leaving 10 bases between them. The CDR3 extends over 14 amino acids. Germline V lookup: CDR1 MDHEN, CDR2 SYDVKM. CDR3 amino acids: CASSYSRSSYEQYF. CDR3 DNA sequence: TGTGCCAGCAGTTATAGTAGGAGCTCCTACGAGCAGTACTTC.

V usage is TRBV6-5 and J usage is TRBJ1-1; no firm D call. This CDR3 region has 13 residues. V lost 1 base to trimming and J lost 4 bases, with 7 bases between them. The V gene's germline CDR1 is MNHEY and CDR2 SVGAGI. The CDR3 nucleotides read TGTGCCAGCAGTTACTTGGTCAGCACTGAAGCTTTCTTT. It codes for CASSYLVSTEAFF.

The chain carries TRBV5-1 and TRBJ2-5; possibly TRBD2 for D (5 bases). This CDR3 is built from 14 residues. With 3 bases removed from V and 4 bases from J, the gap between germline ends came to 13 bases. Germline loops: CDR1 SGHRS, CDR2 YFSETQ. The CDR3 spells CASSSGSSSETQYF. As DNA, the CDR3 is TGCGCCAGCAGCTCCGGCTCTAGCTCAGAGACCCAGTACTTC.